This TCR beta chain emerged from a study of Ad26.COV2.S vaccination and SARS-CoV-2 variants. Treatment here: about 20 received Ad26.COV2.S at low or high dose, single or two shots; several received placebo; per-sample allocation not given. Sampling occurred on day 63 after the first vaccine or placebo injection. Clones were sequenced by immunoSEQ multiplex PCR, and TCRdb holds only the in-frame ones, with some missing. This sample has some 250,000 clones; roughly 90% occur once, and the top ten carry about 11%. This CDR3 has 16 residues. With V trimmed by 0 bases and J by 7 bases, 4 bases remained unmatched. Germline CDR1 reads SEHNR; CDR2 reads FQNEAQ (reference sequence).

The rearrangement links TRBV7-9 to TRBJ1-6, with 9 positions matching TRBD1. The sequence derives from a person between 18 and 60 years old who received the Ad26.COV2.S COVID-19 vaccine or a placebo. Sequenced here: peripheral blood, sampled in a trial of Ad26.COV2.S vaccine versus placebo. As DNA, the CDR3 is TGTGCCAGCAGCTTAGCGCTAGGGACAGGGAATTCACCCCTCCACTTT. It codes for CASSLALGTGNSPLHF.